These 7 T cell receptor beta chains were all obtained from the same sample, sequenced in a study of blood T cell repertoires in COVID-19 (dated by TCRdb to between 2020 and 2021). Library creation used the immunoSEQ multiplex PCR assay. TCRdb's version of the immuneACCESS table is confined to in-frame rearrangements and falls short of the full clone set. An unresolved V gene accounts for under half of the shortfall where checked; the remainder is of unknown origin. The sample records around 110,000 clones, 84% of which are singletons. The leading ten clones occupy less than 5% of the sample. Source material: peripheral blood. Source of these receptors: a human donor in a cohort sampled during active COVID-19.

The chain carries TRBV18 and TRBJ1-1, with 7 bases that match TRBD1. Germline CDR1 KGHSH, CDR2 LQKENI. The CDR3 covers 14 residues. Germline trimming cut 4 bases from V and 2 bases from J; bases unmatched to any gene: 4. The CDR3 protein is CASSLDRVNTEAFF. CDR3 sequence (DNA): TGTGCCAGCTCACTAGACAGGGTCAACACTGAAGCTTTCTTT.

V usage is TRBV21-1 and J usage is TRBJ2-7; the DNA was not used to check the table's D call, TRBD1. TRBV21-1 counts as a pseudogene. This CDR3 comprises 16 residues. CDR3: CASRSGGTLFAYEQYV. The CDR3 nucleotides are TGTGCCAGCAGGTCAGGGGGCACTCTATTTGCCTACGAGCAGTACGTC.

This clone was detected only a few times. The chain joins TRBV6-5 to TRBJ2-7, with D tentatively TRBD1 (6 bases). CDR3 length equals 14 residues. Trimming left V 5 bases short and J 2 bases short, with 13 bases between. The germline gives CDR1 MNHEY, CDR2 SVGAGI. CDR3 nucleotides: TGTGCCAGCAGTCCAAGACAGGAGACCTACGAGCAGTACTTC. Translating gives CASSPRQETYEQYF.

V usage is TRBV27 and J usage is TRBJ1-2; a weak D match, TRBD1 (6 bases). V lost 5 bases, J lost 6 bases, and 13 bases lay in between. The CDR3 runs to 13 residues. CDR1 MNHEY and CDR2 SMNVEV come from the germline V gene (reference sequence). CDR3 loop: CASSAPGHHGYTF. CDR3 in DNA: TGTGCCAGCAGTGCACCGGGACACCATGGCTACACCTTC.

V usage is TRBV12-5 and J usage is TRBJ1-3, with D unclear. V was clipped by 5 bases and J by 0 bases, with 11 bases between them. CDR1 and CDR2 (germline): LGHNT, FRNRAP. The CDR3 covers 15 residues. The CDR3 region is CASGPQQISGNTIYF. DNA of the CDR3: TGTGCTAGTGGTCCGCAACAGATCTCTGGAAACACCATATATTTT.

The J gene is TRBJ2-7, the V gene TRBV28; the D is unclear. Germline lookup yields CDR1 MDHEN and CDR2 SYDVKM. Deletions cut 3 bases from V and 0 bases from J, with 9 bases between. This CDR3 has 14 amino acids. The CDR3 spells CASSFSGGSYEQYF. The CDR3 nucleotides are TGTGCCAGCAGTTTCTCGGGTGGCTCCTACGAGCAGTACTTC.

J is TRBJ1-2 and V is TRBV5-1; weak D call: TRBD1 (6 bases). The CDR3 is made up of 13 amino acids. CDR1 is SGHRS and CDR2 is YFSETQ in the germline V gene. Trimming removed 0 bases at V and 6 bases at J, with 9 bases between. The CDR3: CASSLAGGDGYTF. CDR3 bases: TGCGCCAGCAGCTTGGCGGGGGGCGATGGCTACACCTTC.